This TCR beta chain was documented in a study of cytotoxic CD8 clonotypes in ibrutinib-treated CLL. TCRdb's copy holds only in-frame clones and misses some; the assay was immunoSEQ multiplex PCR. The data contain approximately 330,000 clones, just under 80% of them seen just once; the ten biggest clones take up 6.5% to 8%. About 2.1 micrograms of genomic DNA (from cryopreserved PBMCs) were used for TCR beta libraries. For this clone: No antigen is known for it.

Whole-study findings and limits: Public clonotypes, found uncommonly, either contracted or stayed stable on treatment. Collection times varied between progressing and sustained-remission patients. At progression, clonality fell back toward baseline after rising at ibrutinib response.

The V gene lost 5 bases and the J gene lost 1 base, with 6 bases spanning the gap. The CDR3 length is 12 residues. The germline V gene has CDR1 SGHTA and CDR2 FQGNSA. The source material was PBMCs, sampled before ibrutinib treatment. This chain links TRBV7-2 with TRBJ2-7, with D perhaps TRBD1 (5 bases). This receptor was obtained from a human donor with chronic lymphocytic leukemia. CDR3 sequence: CASSRQSYEQYF. The CDR3 DNA is TGTGCCAGCAGCAGACAGTCCTACGAGCAGTACTTC.